Below, 25 T cell receptor beta chains from the same sample are listed, as sequenced in a study of cytomegalovirus exposure and HLA in healthy donors. Primers: 60 Vbeta forward and 13 Jbeta reverse. The method was immunoSEQ multiplex PCR; TCRdb's version includes in-frame clones alone and lacks a portion of them. The sample holds tens of thousands of clones. The sequenced material came from PBMCs. Source of these receptors: a man aged 40-55 years in good health and CMV-seronegative.

A remark on this clone: The sample carries other DNA sequences with the same CDR3. V and J are TRBV7-2 and TRBJ2-3; 7 nucleotides line up with TRBD2. The CDR3 sequence is 15 residues long. After removal of 2 bases from V and 0 bases from J, the junction contained 2 bases not matched to a gene. CDR1 is SGHTA and CDR2 is FQGNSA in the germline V gene. The CDR3 spells CASSLRRGSTDTQYF. The CDR3 bases are TGTGCCAGCAGCTTACGGCGGGGGAGCACAGATACGCAGTATTTT.

This chain joins TRBV7-9 and TRBJ2-7; 9 positions agree with TRBD1. The V segment lost 4 bases and the J segment 2 bases; nucleotides outside the gene matches: 3. Germline V gives CDR1 SEHNR, CDR2 FQNEAQ (reference sequence). This CDR3 is built from 14 residues. In DNA form, the CDR3 reads TGTGCCAGCAGCTCAACAGGGGGCACCTACGAGCAGTACTTC. The encoded protein is CASSSTGGTYEQYF.

The rearrangement joins TRBV5-1 to TRBJ1-6; D gene unclear. The V gene lost 3 bases and the J gene lost 11 bases, with 18 bases spanning the gap. Germline lookup yields CDR1 SGHRS and CDR2 YFSETQ. CDR3 length equals 15 residues. The CDR3 coding sequence is TGCGCCAGCAGCTCTGACGGCTCCAGGCCTCCACCCCTCCACTTT. It yields the protein CASSSDGSRPPPLHF.

The chain recombines TRBV27 with TRBJ2-2, with TRBD2 matching 8 bases. V shed 8 bases and J 1 base; nucleotides not matched to a gene: 9. Germline V gene lookup returns CDR1 MNHEY and CDR2 SMNVEV (reference sequence). The CDR3 runs to 16 residues. CDR3 loop: CASALLSGGNTGELFF. CDR3 bases: TGTGCCAGCGCCCTCTTAAGCGGGGGGAACACCGGGGAGCTGTTTTTT.

The chain employs TRBV2 and TRBJ2-1; 9 bases are a match to TRBD2. V was pared by 4 bases and J by 7 bases, with 5 bases of the junction left unmatched. Germline CDR1 and CDR2: SNHLY and FYNNEI. The CDR3 contains 14 residues. CDR3 bases: TGTGCCAGCAGTGCGAGCGGGGGGAGGAATGAGCAGTTCTTC. Protein sequence: CASSASGGRNEQFF.

This chain connects TRBV5-1 to TRBJ2-2; D remains unclear. Germline V CDR1 and CDR2: SGHRS, YFSETQ. Trimming pared 4 bases from V and 2 bases from J, leaving 15 bases between. The CDR3 has 16 residues. The CDR3 DNA is TGCGCCAGCAGCCCTAATCTTCCAAGTAACACCGGGGAGCTGTTTTTT. This translates into CASSPNLPSNTGELFF. The complete variable domain, with remaining parts taken from reference TRBV5-1 and TRBJ2-2, reads KAGVTQTPRYLIKTRGQQVTLSCSPISGHRSVSWYQQTPGQGLQFLFEYFSETQRNKGNFPGRFSGRQFSNSRSEMNVSTLELGDSALYLCASSPNLPSNTGELFFGEGSRLTVL.

The chain carries TRBV7-3 and TRBJ2-2; 11 bases line up with TRBD1. The V and J ends lost 5 bases and 6 bases, in that order; junction bases with no gene match: 8. This CDR3 has 16 amino acids. The germline gives CDR1 SGHTA, CDR2 FQGTGA. This CDR3 reads CASSALGQGVAGELFF. Here the CDR3 DNA reads TGTGCCAGCAGCGCCCTGGGACAGGGGGTAGCCGGGGAGCTGTTTTTT.

The rearrangement links TRBV6-5 to TRBJ1-6, with D perhaps matching TRBD1 (6 bases). The V gene's germline CDR1 is MNHEY and CDR2 SVGAGI. This CDR3 is built from 14 residues. V was shortened by 6 bases and J by 8 bases, with 14 bases between the two germline ends. DNA for the CDR3: TGTGCCAGCAGCCGTCGGGGGGCTGATTCACCCCTCCACTTT. Its protein is CASSRRGADSPLHF.

V is TRBV4-1 and J is TRBJ1-2, with D possibly being TRBD1 (5 bases). V lost 3 bases to trimming and J lost 2 bases, with 13 bases between them. Looked up from germline, CDR1 is MGHRA and CDR2 is YSYEKL. There are 15 residues in the CDR3. In nucleotides, the CDR3 is TGCGCCAGCAGCCACCGTCACGGGGGAAACTATGGCTACACCTTC. This sequence encodes CASSHRHGGNYGYTF.

CDR3 loop: CASSYLGQKESVELFF. CDR3 nucleotide sequence: TGTGCCAGCAGCTATCTAGGACAGAAGGAGTCTGTGGAGCTGTTTTTT. This chain connects TRBV5-8 to TRBJ2-2, with a tentative D call TRBD1 (6 bases). V was clipped by 3 bases and J by 10 bases, with 22 bases between them. Germline values: CDR1 SGHTS, CDR2 YDEGEE. This CDR3 has 16 residues.

This chain uses TRBV28 with TRBJ1-2, with 9 bases lining up with TRBD1. V shed 4 bases and J 1 base; nucleotides not matched to a gene: 4. The CDR3 has 15 amino acids. Germline V gene data show CDR1 as MDHEN and CDR2 as SYDVKM. The CDR3 sequence is CASSSGQGFNYGYTF. The CDR3 DNA is TGTGCCAGCAGTTCGGGACAGGGATTTAACTATGGCTACACCTTC.

The rearrangement joins TRBV6-5 to TRBJ2-5, with a tentative D call TRBD1 (6 bases). V gave up 5 bases and J gave up 1 base, with 11 bases separating them. The germline CDR1 and CDR2 sequences are MNHEY and SVGAGI. There are 14 residues in the CDR3. The CDR3 loop reads CASSRDNLQETQYF. CDR3 coding DNA: TGTGCCAGCAGTCGGGACAACCTCCAAGAGACCCAGTACTTC.

As to this clone: At one boundary the junction diverges from the germline segment, which might be a read error. The chain has TRBV5-4 and TRBJ2-3; 7 positions agree with TRBD2. CDR3 length: 16 amino acids. Per the germline V gene, CDR1 is SGHNT and CDR2 is YYREEE (reference sequence). The CDR3 reads CAGSRRDYSSTDTQYF. CDR3 DNA: TGTGCCGGCAGCCGGAGGGACTACAGTAGCACAGATACGCAGTATTTT.

This rearrangement joins TRBV6-1 to TRBJ2-1, with D hard to call. Germline-derived CDR1 and CDR2 are MNHNS and SASEGT. The CDR3 loop spans 15 amino acids. With 7 bases removed from V and 0 bases from J, the gap between germline ends came to 13 bases. CDR3: CASKRLISSYNEQFF. CDR3 nucleotide sequence: TGTGCCAGCAAACGACTGATCAGCTCCTACAATGAGCAGTTCTTC.

This chain links TRBV27 with TRBJ2-7, with D tentatively TRBD2 (5 bases). This CDR3 has 14 amino acids. Trimming stripped 5 bases from V and 6 bases from J, with 17 bases between. Germline CDR1 and CDR2: MNHEY and SMNVEV (reference sequence). The CDR3 here is CASSPRGASSEQYF. CDR3 sequence (DNA): TGTGCCAGCAGTCCCCGGGGAGCCAGCAGCGAGCAGTACTTC.

V is TRBV7-9 and J is TRBJ1-5, with D unclear. The germline CDR1 and CDR2 sequences are SEHNR and FQNEAQ (reference sequence). Trimming stripped 2 bases from V and 2 bases from J, with 7 bases between. There are 14 residues in the CDR3. The CDR3: CASSLSQGNQPQHF. CDR3 nucleotides: TGTGCCAGCAGCTTAAGTCAGGGCAATCAGCCCCAGCATTTT.

The V gene is TRBV6-5, the J gene TRBJ1-3; 7 nucleotides agree with TRBD1. Germline V gives CDR1 MNHEY, CDR2 SVGAGI. The CDR3 is 14 amino acids. With 7 bases clipped from V and 0 bases from J, the junction kept 3 bases outside the gene matches. The CDR3 DNA follows: TGTGCCAGCACCCAGGGGGGCTCTGGAAACACCATATATTTT. It is translated as CASTQGGSGNTIYF.

The chain combines TRBV4-2 with TRBJ2-6, with D perhaps matching TRBD1 (6 bases). Germline-derived CDR1 and CDR2 are LGHNA and YNFKEQ. There are 16 residues in the CDR3. The germline V and J ends were trimmed by 1 base and 1 base, with 8 bases remaining between them. The CDR3 loop reads CASSQATGSGANVLTF. In nucleotides, the CDR3 is TGTGCCAGCAGCCAAGCGACAGGTTCTGGGGCCAACGTCCTGACTTTC.

The chain couples TRBV5-1 to TRBJ1-2; D uncertain. This CDR3 has 13 amino acids. Germline CDR1 SGHRS, CDR2 YFSETQ. The V end lost 4 bases, the J end lost 3 bases, and 10 bases lay between the germline ends. CDR3 sequence: CASSPGVDYGYTF. CDR3 nucleotide sequence: TGCGCCAGCAGCCCGGGAGTCGACTATGGCTACACCTTC. The whole variable domain, remainder taken from reference TRBV5-1 and TRBJ1-2, is KAGVTQTPRYLIKTRGQQVTLSCSPISGHRSVSWYQQTPGQGLQFLFEYFSETQRNKGNFPGRFSGRQFSNSRSEMNVSTLELGDSALYLCASSPGVDYGYTFGSGTRLTVV.

The CDR3 coding sequence is TGTGCCTGGAGTGTACTGACAAACACTGAAGCTTTCTTT. This codes for CAWSVLTNTEAFF. This chain uses TRBV30 with TRBJ1-1; the D is unclear. The germline V gene encodes CDR1 GTSNPN and CDR2 SVGIG (reference sequence). Deletions cut 0 bases from V and 2 bases from J, with 7 bases between. This CDR3 spans 13 amino acids.

The chain carries TRBV7-9 and TRBJ1-1; no definite D call. There are 12 residues in the CDR3. The V end lost 8 bases, the J end lost 1 base, and 8 bases lay between the germline ends. The germline V gene encodes CDR1 SEHNR and CDR2 FQNEAQ (reference sequence). The CDR3 region is CASEEENTEAFF. In DNA, the CDR3 is TGTGCCAGCGAGGAGGAGAACACTGAAGCTTTCTTT.

This sequence joins TRBV5-1 and TRBJ2-7; D call uncertain. Germline lookup yields CDR1 SGHRS and CDR2 YFSETQ. Trimming shortened V by 0 bases and J by 5 bases, and 15 bases separated the two germline ends. The CDR3 is 15 amino acids. The CDR3 DNA reads as TGCGCCAGCAGCTTGGGCAGGTTGGATATCGACGAGCAGTACTTC. Amino acid sequence: CASSLGRLDIDEQYF.

J is TRBJ2-5 and V is TRBV7-6; possible D gene TRBD2, 6 bases. The J call may be in error: the DNA end matches TRBJ2-7 better. Germline CDR1 reads SGHVS; CDR2 reads FNYEAQ. The CDR3 sequence is 15 residues long. CDR3 amino acids: CASSFSGSSPIEQYF. In nucleotides, the CDR3 is TGTGCCAGCAGCTTTAGCGGTTCATCCCCTATCGAGCAGTACTTC.

J is TRBJ1-6 and V is TRBV11-2, with 8 bases matching TRBD1. Germline-derived CDR1 and CDR2 are SGHAT and FQNNGV. CDR3 length: 14 amino acids. V gave up 5 bases and J gave up 10 bases; unmatched junction bases: 7. For the CDR3, the DNA is TGTGCCAGCAGCCCTGACAGGGGTGGGTCACCCCTCCACTTT. This translates into CASSPDRGGSPLHF.

The rearrangement links TRBV19 to TRBJ1-3; 10 nucleotides line up with TRBD1. Per the germline V gene, CDR1 is LNHDA and CDR2 is SQIVND (reference sequence). The V segment lost 5 bases and the J segment 4 bases; nucleotides outside the gene matches: 5. The CDR3 totals 15 residues. CDR3 nucleotide sequence: TGTGCCAGTAGTGACCGGACAGGGGGAGGAAACACCATATATTTT. Its protein product is CASSDRTGGGNTIYF. The full variable domain, completed using reference TRBV19 and TRBJ1-3, is DGGITQSPKYLFRKEGQNVTLSCEQNLNHDAMYWYRQDPGQGLRLIYYSQIVNDFQKGDIAEGYSVSREKKESFPLTVTSAQKNPTAFYLCASSDRTGGGNTIYFGEGSWLTVV.